The 27 T cell receptor beta chains in this list originate from one sample, sequenced in a study of Graves' ophthalmopathy and Graves' hyperthyroidism. For repertoire sequencing, the TCR beta CDR3 regions were amplified from RNA transcripts. First-round RT-PCR relied on HTBI primers, and a second-round multiplex PCR came next. TCRdb reprocessed the multiplex PCR reads via MiXCR and lists one record per CDR3 protein. The repertoire holds about 220,000 distinct CDR3 sequences, with roughly 21% as singletons. The specimen sequenced was peripheral blood. Receptor source: a woman between 45 and 60 years old with Graves' ophthalmopathy.

This clonotype was recorded many times. The rearrangement links TRBV20-1 to TRBJ2-7; TRBD2 aligns across 10 bases. The CDR3 is 14 amino acids. Germline V gives CDR1 DFQATT, CDR2 SNEGSKA (reference sequence). The V gene end was trimmed by 6 bases and the J gene end by 1 base; junction bases not matched to a gene: 6. CDR3 in amino acids: CSALLAGESYEQYF. The CDR3 region has the DNA TGCAGTGCCCTCCTAGCGGGAGAATCCTACGAGCAGTACTTC.

This clonotype was detected only a few times. The chain links TRBV3-1 to TRBJ1-6; maybe TRBD1 (5 bases). CDR1 is LGHDT and CDR2 is YNNKEL in the germline V gene (reference sequence). The CDR3 runs to 14 residues. V lost 5 bases to trimming and J lost 5 bases, with 10 bases between them. For the CDR3, the DNA is TGTGCCAGCAGCGGGGGACGGGATAATTCACCCCTCCACTTT. Amino acids: CASSGGRDNSPLHF.

This clonotype was counted at least ten times. The J gene is TRBJ1-1, the V gene TRBV29-1; possible D gene TRBD1, 5 bases. Germline V lookup: CDR1 SQVTM, CDR2 ANQGSEA. The CDR3 sequence is 11 residues long. With 4 bases removed from V and 4 bases from J, the gap between germline ends came to 7 bases. CDR3 bases: TGCAGCGTTGGGAGGGGCACTGAAGCTTTCTTT. It encodes CSVGRGTEAFF.

This clonotype was picked up many times. V usage is TRBV20-1 and J usage is TRBJ2-2, with 9 bases identical to TRBD2. V was pared by 0 bases and J by 2 bases, with 4 bases of the junction left unmatched. CDR3 length: 16 residues. CDR1 and CDR2 from the germline V gene are DFQATT and SNEGSKA (reference sequence). Written as DNA, the CDR3 is TGCAGTGCTAGAGATGGGCGGGAGGGTAACACCGGGGAGCTGTTTTTT. The encoded protein is CSARDGREGNTGELFF.

In this sample, this clonotype turned up many times. This chain joins TRBV27 and TRBJ2-6, with D uncertain. V was shortened by 4 bases and J by 0 bases, with 16 bases between the two germline ends. CDR1 is MNHEY, CDR2 SMNVEV, per germline (reference sequence). This CDR3 has 18 residues. CDR3 nucleotide sequence: TGTGCCAGCAGTTCCACGGGCCGACATTACTCTGGGGCCAACGTCCTGACTTTC. Protein product: CASSSTGRHYSGANVLTF.

The chain couples TRBV14 to TRBJ2-2, with TRBD2 matching over 9 bases. V trimming: 4 bases; J trimming: 8 bases; junction bases outside the gene matches: 5. The CDR3 extends over 14 amino acids. Per germline, CDR1 SGHDN and CDR2 FVKESK. DNA of the CDR3: TGTGCCAGCAGCCGAACTAGCGGGTCGGGGGAGCTGTTTTTT. As protein: CASSRTSGSGELFF.

In this sample, this clonotype turned up many times. The chain couples TRBV11-2 to TRBJ2-5; D gene unclear. The CDR3 length is 12 residues. Germline V gene sequence: CDR1 SGHAT, CDR2 FQNNGV. Between the trimmed V and J ends, which lost 0 bases and 6 bases, there was a span of 5 bases. DNA for the CDR3: TGTGCCAGCAGCTTAGATCAGCAGACCCAGTACTTC. This sequence encodes CASSLDQQTQYF. Full variable domain (missing parts from reference TRBV11-2 and TRBJ2-5): EAGVAQSPRYKIIEKRQSVAFWCNPISGHATLYWYQQILGQGPKLLIQFQNNGVVDDSQLPKDRFSAERLKGVDSTLKIQPAKLEDSAVYLCASSLDQQTQYFGPGTRLLVL.

This clonotype was detected many times. The chain joins TRBV6-5 to TRBJ2-3, with TRBD2 identical over 7 bases. CDR3 length: 16 residues. V dropped 3 bases and J dropped 1; count of bases not matched to a gene: 7. Germline CDR1 and CDR2: MNHEY and SVGAGI. The CDR3 loop reads CASSYLAGRGTDTQYF. CDR3 DNA sequence: TGTGCCAGCAGTTATTTGGCGGGGAGGGGCACAGATACGCAGTATTTT.

This clonotype has a count of ten or more. The V call is TRBV28, the J call TRBJ2-5; no clear D. V was cut by 5 bases and J by 7 bases, with 11 bases left in between. Germline-derived CDR1 and CDR2 are MDHEN and SYDVKM. There are 12 residues in the CDR3. DNA for the CDR3: TGTGCCAGCAGTCGCGGATCAGCGACCCAGTACTTC. Encoded protein: CASSRGSATQYF.

This clonotype occurred many times. The genes are TRBV9 and TRBJ1-1; D gene unclear. With 2 bases removed from V and 1 base from J, the gap between germline ends came to 12 bases. The germline V gene has CDR1 SGDLS and CDR2 YYNGEE. This CDR3 region has 15 residues. DNA for the CDR3: TGTGCCAGCAGCGTGACCGTGGGTGGGAACACTGAAGCTTTCTTT. Protein product: CASSVTVGGNTEAFF.

There are a few counts of this clonotype. The chain employs TRBV10-3 and TRBJ1-5; TRBD1 is a possible D gene (5 bases). V lost 10 bases to trimming and J lost 6 bases, with 19 bases between them. Germline lookup yields CDR1 ENHRY and CDR2 SYGVKD. CDR3 length: 14 amino acids. The CDR3 DNA is TGTGCCAGCTCCCGGGACGGCGAGATTCAGCCCCAGCATTTT. Its translation: CASSRDGEIQPQHF.

This clonotype was counted ten times or more. The rearrangement uses TRBV20-1 and TRBJ2-6, with D possibly TRBD1 on 5 matching bases. Trimming pared 5 bases from V and 2 bases from J, leaving 7 bases between. The germline V gene has CDR1 DFQATT and CDR2 SNEGSKA (reference sequence). The CDR3 consists of 13 residues. CDR3 DNA: TGCAGTGCTGACAGAGCTGGGGCCAACGTCCTGACTTTC. The encoded protein is CSADRAGANVLTF.

This clonotype was counted ten times or more. The gene calls are TRBV9 and TRBJ2-7; weak D call: TRBD1 (5 bases). Trimming removed 0 bases from V and 1 base from J, with 11 bases in between. Germline assignment: CDR1 SGDLS and CDR2 YYNGEE. The CDR3 runs 15 residues. CDR3 residues: CASSVAEAGSYEQYF. The CDR3 DNA follows: TGTGCCAGCAGCGTAGCTGAGGCAGGGTCCTACGAGCAGTACTTC.

At least ten counts were recorded for this clonotype. J is TRBJ2-2 and V is TRBV6-5; unclear D gene. CDR1 is MNHEY, CDR2 SVGAGI, per germline. This CDR3 has 14 amino acids. The germline V and J ends were trimmed by 3 bases and 4 bases, with 9 bases remaining between them. The CDR3 DNA sequence: TGTGCCAGCAGTTATAACATGGGCACCGGGGAGCTGTTTTTT. Protein: CASSYNMGTGELFF.

This clonotype has at least ten counts. The V gene is TRBV27, the J gene TRBJ1-2; TRBD1 aligns across 7 bases. CDR3 length equals 11 residues. CDR1 and CDR2 (germline): MNHEY, SMNVEV (reference sequence). V shed 8 bases, J shed 8 bases, and the junction held 5 bases outside the gene matches. Here the CDR3 reads CASQGGNGYTF. The DNA for the CDR3 is TGTGCCAGCCAGGGGGGAAACGGCTACACCTTC.

As to this clonotype: Sequence at one end of the junction differs from germline and may be a read error. The chain has TRBV7-9 and TRBJ2-5; tentatively, D is TRBD2 (6 bases). The germline V gene has CDR1 SEHNR and CDR2 FQNEAQ (reference sequence). The CDR3 spans 13 residues. CDR3 protein: CASSLGTVETQCF. As DNA, the CDR3 is TGTGCCAGCAGCCTGGGGACTGTCGAGACCCAGTGCTTC.

In its sample, this clonotype was seen many times. This chain joins TRBV28 and TRBJ1-5, with TRBD1 matching over 11 bases. The CDR3 extends over 14 amino acids. Germline V gene lookup returns CDR1 MDHEN and CDR2 SYDVKM. V was clipped by 7 bases and J by 4 bases; unmatched bases: 3. CDR3 sequence: CASTGTGGNQPQHF. In DNA, the CDR3 is TGTGCCAGCACCGGGACAGGGGGTAATCAGCCCCAGCATTTT.

This clonotype was seen ten or more times. This rearrangement joins TRBV11-2 to TRBJ2-2; 7 bases fit TRBD2. The CDR3 runs to 15 residues. CDR1 is SGHAT and CDR2 is FQNNGV in the germline V gene. J gave up 7 bases and V 1 base, and 6 bases lay outside the gene matches. CDR3 in DNA: TGTGCCAGCAGCTTAGTTCTGCGGGAGATCGGGGAGCTGTTTTTT. Translation gives CASSLVLREIGELFF.

There are many counts of this clonotype. The chain's CDR3 is CASSLIGEPGVYGYTF. The CDR3 DNA follows: TGTGCCAGCAGCTTAATTGGGGAACCGGGGGTCTATGGCTACACCTTC. The chain joins TRBV11-2 to TRBJ1-2; D possibly corresponds to TRBD1 (5 bases). The V end was cut by 2 bases, the J end by 4 bases, with 17 bases between. The CDR3 has 16 amino acids. Germline CDR1 reads SGHAT; CDR2 reads FQNNGV.

Written as DNA, the CDR3 is TGCAGTGCTAGAGACGGACAGCAAGAGACCCAGTACTTC. It is translated as CSARDGQQETQYF. This chain uses TRBV20-1 with TRBJ2-5, with D possibly being TRBD1 (6 bases). Germline lookup yields CDR1 DFQATT and CDR2 SNEGSKA (reference sequence). The CDR3 consists of 13 residues. Trimming pared 0 bases from V and 2 bases from J, leaving 7 bases between.

V usage is TRBV28 and J usage is TRBJ1-2, with TRBD1 identical over 10 bases. CDR1 and CDR2 from the germline V gene are MDHEN and SYDVKM. The junction had 6 bases not matched to a gene; V was cut back by 6 bases and J by 5 bases. The CDR3 is 14 residues long. The CDR3 nucleotides read TGTGCCAGCAGGTGGACAGGGGGAACATATGGCTACACCTTC. The encoded protein is CASRWTGGTYGYTF.

This clonotype was seen many times. The chain recombines TRBV12-3 or TRBV12-4 with TRBJ2-7; TRBD1 might be the D (8 bases). V was shortened by 3 bases and J by 2 bases, with 14 bases between the two germline ends. This CDR3 is 15 amino acids long. The CDR3 nucleotides are TGTGCCAGCAGTTTGGGAGGGACAGGAGCCTACGAGCAGTACTTC. It codes for CASSLGGTGAYEQYF.

The table lists this clonotype with many counts. The rearrangement uses TRBV6-5 and TRBJ1-1; 7 bases map to TRBD1. Germline V gene lookup returns CDR1 MNHEY and CDR2 SVGAGI. The V gene end was trimmed by 2 bases and the J gene end by 4 bases; junction bases not matched to a gene: 4. This CDR3 contains 14 residues. The CDR3 protein is CASSYATGVTEAFF. The CDR3 DNA is TGTGCCAGCAGTTACGCTACAGGGGTCACTGAAGCTTTCTTT.

This clonotype was counted between two and nine times. V usage is TRBV11-2 and J usage is TRBJ2-5; the D gene could be TRBD1 or TRBD2 (6 bases each). With 5 bases removed from V and 1 base from J, the gap between germline ends came to 20 bases. The CDR3 is 17 amino acids. Germline V gene data show CDR1 as SGHAT and CDR2 as FQNNGV. As DNA, the CDR3 is TGTGCCAGCAGCCCTTTAGGGACACTAGCCGGCCAAGAGACCCAGTACTTC. It translates to CASSPLGTLAGQETQYF.

This clonotype has ten or more counts. The rearrangement links TRBV2 to TRBJ1-1; 7 nucleotides align to TRBD1. The V and J ends lost 1 base and 11 bases, in that order; junction bases with no gene match: 10. CDR3 length: 14 amino acids. The germline gives CDR1 SNHLY, CDR2 FYNNEI. CDR3 residues: CASSEVGPGGPAFF. CDR3 DNA sequence: TGTGCCAGCAGTGAAGTTGGGCCAGGGGGACCTGCTTTCTTT.

The sample holds many counts of this clonotype. The gene calls are TRBV24-1 and TRBJ2-2, with TRBD2 identical over 8 bases. CDR1 is KGHDR and CDR2 is SFDVKD in the germline V gene. This CDR3 contains 16 residues. V was clipped by 2 bases and J by 4 bases; unmatched bases: 5. The CDR3 DNA reads as TGTGCCACCAGTGATTCCCAGCGGGAGTTCACCGGGGAGCTGTTTTTT. It is translated as CATSDSQREFTGELFF.

Comments on this clonotype: This may be a read error, as it is one base from a much larger clone. V is TRBV19 and J is TRBJ1-1, with 8 bases aligning to TRBD1. Per germline, CDR1 LNHDA and CDR2 SQIVND (reference sequence). The CDR3 extends over 15 amino acids. The CDR3 loop is CDSSKQTGARTEAFF. CDR3 bases: TGTGACAGTAGTAAGCAGACAGGGGCGAGAACTGAAGCTTTCTTT.